Presented here are 17 T cell receptor beta chains from one specimen sequenced in a study of blood T cells in healthy people across ages. Through a sample-barcoded 5' primer and a J-beta primer mix, a second PCR was run for about 6 to 11 cycles. TCRdb reprocessed the 5' RACE reads via MiXCR and lists one record per CDR3 protein. The sample carries 1.2 million to 1.5 million distinct CDR3 sequences, approximately 59% recorded once. The source material was blood. The receptors originated from a man aged 18 to 35 in good health.

V usage is TRBV6-2 or TRBV6-3 and J usage is TRBJ2-7, with D maybe TRBD2 (6 bases). Germline-derived CDR1 and CDR2 are MNHEY and SVGEGT. V lost 4 bases and J 6 bases, leaving 22 bases between the germline ends. The CDR3 contains 16 residues. The CDR3 loop is CASSSFSGSLQAEQYF. CDR3 bases: TGTGCCAGCAGTTCCTTTAGCGGCAGTTTACAGGCCGAGCAGTACTTC.

J is TRBJ2-5 and V is TRBV7-9; D is ambiguous. Trimming removed 1 base at V and 5 bases at J, with 11 bases between. Looked up from germline, CDR1 is SEHNR and CDR2 is FQNEAQ (reference sequence). There are 14 residues in the CDR3. CDR3 coding DNA: TGTGCCAGCAGCTTAGTTTTGGCAAAGGAGACCCAGTACTTC. Protein sequence: CASSLVLAKETQYF. Filled out from reference TRBV7-9 and TRBJ2-5, the complete variable domain reads DTGVSQNPRHKITKRGQNVTFRCDPISEHNRLYWYRQTLGQGPEFLTYFQNEAQLEKSRLLSDRFSAERPKGSFSTLEIQRTEQGDSAMYLCASSLVLAKETQYFGPGTRLLVL.

This clonotype has only a few counts. The chain has TRBV7-2 and TRBJ2-5, with 14 nucleotides matching TRBD2. Germline V CDR1 and CDR2: SGHTA, FQGNSA. The CDR3 length is 16 residues. After removal of 2 bases from V and 3 bases from J, the junction contained 2 bases not matched to a gene. CDR3 amino acids: CASSLSGLAGEETQYF. The CDR3 DNA reads as TGTGCCAGCAGCTTATCGGGACTAGCGGGAGAAGAGACCCAGTACTTC.

This clonotype is a singleton in its sample. J is TRBJ1-6 and V is TRBV14; no reliable D call. The CDR3 sequence is 14 residues long. Trimming took off 4 bases at V and 9 bases at J, with 13 bases between the two ends. Germline V gene data show CDR1 as SGHDN and CDR2 as FVKESK. CDR3 nucleotides: TGTGCCAGCAGCCTGACCGCATTCGGTTCACCCCTCCACTTT. Residues: CASSLTAFGSPLHF.

A few counts support this clonotype. The chain is built from TRBV6-2 or TRBV6-3 and TRBJ2-1; maybe TRBD1 (6 bases). Germline assignment: CDR1 MNHEY and CDR2 SVGEGT. The CDR3 consists of 13 residues. The ends were cut back, 2 bases at V and 5 bases at J, with 7 bases in the middle. CDR3 sequence (DNA): TGTGCCAGCAGTTACGGGGGCGACAATGAGCAGTTCTTC. This codes for CASSYGGDNEQFF.

The table lists this clonotype with many counts. One junction end disagrees with the germline gene, perhaps due to a read error. The chain carries TRBV27 and TRBJ2-7; D is uncertain. The CDR3 is 12 amino acids. Germline loops: CDR1 MNHEY, CDR2 SMNVEV (reference sequence). The CDR3 protein is CASSLLGYEQYF. CDR3 bases: TGTGCCAGCAGCTTATTAGGATACGAGCAGTACTTC.

The rearrangement joins TRBV4-2 to TRBJ1-1; no reliable D call. CDR1 is LGHNA and CDR2 is YNFKEQ in the germline V gene. Trimming removed 3 bases from V and 2 bases from J, with 4 bases in between. The CDR3 consists of 12 residues. The CDR3: CASSHKNTEAFF. The DNA for the CDR3 is TGTGCCAGCAGCCACAAAAACACTGAAGCTTTCTTT.

The rearrangement links TRBV4-1 to TRBJ1-1; unclear D gene. The CDR3 is 12 amino acids. Germline CDR1 MGHRA, CDR2 YSYEKL. V was pared by 1 base and J by 10 bases, with 10 bases between. The CDR3 reads CASSQGGEGAFF. CDR3 DNA sequence: TGCGCCAGCAGCCAAGGGGGAGAGGGAGCTTTCTTT.

Comment on this clonotype: At one end, the junction sequence differs from germline, possibly due to a read error. J is TRBJ2-5 and V is TRBV7-6; possibly TRBD2 for D (7 bases). Looked up from germline, CDR1 is SGHVS and CDR2 is FNYEAQ. CDR3 length: 15 amino acids. In DNA form, the CDR3 reads TGTGCCAGCAGCTTGGCGGGGGCCGCGGAAGAGGCCCAGTACTTC. Its protein is CASSLAGAAEEAQYF.

DNA for the CDR3: TGTGCCAGCAACGGGGAGACCATTAACTATGGCTACACCTTC. Its protein is CASNGETINYGYTF. The chain has TRBV6-2 or TRBV6-3 and TRBJ1-2, with unresolved D. Germline V CDR1 and CDR2: MNHEY, SVGEGT. CDR3 length: 14 residues. The V and J ends lost 7 bases and 1 base respectively, with 13 bases between them.

This clonotype appeared once. The rearrangement links TRBV21-1 to TRBJ2-1. TRBV21-1 is assigned pseudogene status. The CDR3 contains 14 residues. The CDR3: CASSKVGQAVEQFF. In DNA, the CDR3 is TGTGCCAGCAGCAAAGTCGGCCAGGCGGTTGAGCAGTTCTTC.

This chain's CDR3 is CASSLASGNRETQYF. Here the CDR3 DNA reads TGTGCCAGCAGCTTAGCGAGCGGGAATCGAGAGACCCAGTACTTC. The chain combines TRBV7-8 with TRBJ2-5; the match to TRBD2 covers 7 bases. The CDR3 length is 15 residues. V lost 0 bases and J lost 4; bases outside the gene matches: 5. The germline V gene has CDR1 SGHVS and CDR2 FQNEAQ.

The V call is TRBV7-9, the J call TRBJ2-5, with D possibly matching TRBD2 (6 bases). CDR1 is SEHNR and CDR2 is FQNEAQ in the germline V gene (reference sequence). The CDR3 totals 16 residues. The V and J ends lost 4 bases and 4 bases respectively, with 19 bases between them. CDR3 DNA: TGTGCCAGCAGCTCACCGGGGAGCGGAGGGTTAGAGACCCAGTACTTC. Amino acids: CASSSPGSGGLETQYF.

The CDR3 DNA reads as TGTGCCAGCAGCTTATGGGGGGGCCAAGAGACCCAGTACTTC. Its translation is CASSLWGGQETQYF. The chain uses TRBV13 and TRBJ2-5; 7 nucleotides align to TRBD2. The V gene end was trimmed by 2 bases and the J gene end by 1 base; junction bases not matched to a gene: 1. There are 14 residues in the CDR3. Germline values: CDR1 PRHDT, CDR2 FYEKMQ (reference sequence).

The V and J genes are TRBV19 and TRBJ1-1; a weak D match, TRBD1 (6 bases). V dropped 7 bases and J dropped 1 base, with 13 bases sitting between them. Looked up from germline, CDR1 is LNHDA and CDR2 is SQIVND (reference sequence). This CDR3 comprises 14 residues. For the CDR3, the DNA is TGTGCCAGTACCTTACTGACAGGGAACACTGAAGCTTTCTTT. This codes for CASTLLTGNTEAFF.

The chain employs TRBV20-1 and TRBJ2-7, with 7 bases lining up with TRBD1. Germline loops: CDR1 DFQATT, CDR2 SNEGSKA (reference sequence). V was clipped by 5 bases and J by 4 bases; unmatched bases: 11. The CDR3 has 14 residues. As DNA, the CDR3 is TGCAGTGCTCCGTCAGTGGCAGGGGGATACGAGCAGTACTTC. Translating it yields CSAPSVAGGYEQYF.

This clonotype was recorded a few times. DNA for the CDR3: TGCAGCGTTCCTGGGTATGGCTACACCTTC. Amino acid sequence: CSVPGYGYTF. The rearrangement links TRBV29-1 to TRBJ1-2; D remains unclear. Germline CDR1 reads SQVTM; CDR2 reads ANQGSEA. The germline V and J ends were trimmed by 5 bases and 5 bases, with 6 bases remaining between them. The CDR3 has 10 amino acids.